This TCR beta chain was recovered during a study of blood T cell repertoires in COVID-19 (dated by TCRdb to 2019 to 2021). About the study as a whole: Samples from collaborators originated in the United States, Italy and Spain and spanned both the acute and convalescent phases of COVID-19. The prospective study material was composed of cDNA or gDNA derived from T cells, B-cell-depleted T cells, or PBMCs. The dataset comprised deeply sampled blood TCRbeta repertoires from subjects exposed to, actively infected with, or recovered from COVID-19. The repertoires were released in a freely available public database meant as a resource for research on the immune response to SARS-CoV-2. The samples were drawn from two sources: the first 160 participants of the ongoing ImmuneRACE study, and over 950 subjects contributed by 6 global collaborators. Nearly every sample came with metadata listing a de-identified subject ID, COVID-19 status, age in years and sex. HLA class I and class II types, where available, came from metadata supplied by the sample provider rather than from assay-based typing. What the authors observed across the whole study: The amount of clinical and demographic metadata varied by source and participant and was provided uncurated.

TCRbeta CDR3 regions were amplified from genomic DNA using the immunoSEQ Assay, a bias-controlled multiplex PCR. In the paper's pipeline: Within the assay, amplification of reference gene primers was used to estimate how many nucleated cells each sample contained. To quantify the absolute abundance of each unique TCRbeta CDR3 rearrangement, sequence reads were collapsed and filtered. For each sample, productive Simpson clonality was calculated by taking the square root of Simpson's diversity index across productive rearrangements. TCRdb holds this immuneACCESS table with in-frame rearrangements only. Some clones are missing; in checked studies, unresolved V genes explain under half, and the rest has no known cause. V and J calls plus clone size are reproduced from that table; the DNA served to infer D and trimming. This sample gives almost 200,000 clones in total; around four fifths of them show up just once. The ten largest clones capture about 0.95% of the sample.

At one collaborating source in Seattle, patients were enrolled during active infection and were followed longitudinally through the course of disease. Collaborating institutions collected whole blood in K2EDTA tubes following their own protocols. Collaborator samples were shipped for TCRbeta analysis as frozen whole blood, isolated PBMCs, or DNA extracted from either sample type. Its CDR3 holds 12 amino acids, cysteine through phenylalanine. CDR3 DNA is the only sequence kept; it has 36 bases, read in frame from the first base. For this chain, trimming is 6 bases at the V end and 6 bases at the J end, and the number of junction bases without a gene match is 4. CDR1 and CDR2, looked up from the germline V gene, are MNHEY and SVGAGI. Concerning this clone itself: No antigen is known for it. Qualities for individual bases were not recorded, and no much larger clone is one base off.

The TCR was taken from a man aged 55 to 70 with COVID-19, enrolled during active disease. What was sequenced was peripheral blood. Recombination joined TRBV6-5 with TRBJ1-2, and 7 bases in between align with TRBD1. The CDR3 region reads CASRDTGDGYTF. The nucleotide sequence is TGTGCCAGCAGGGATACAGGGGATGGCTACACCTTC.